This T cell receptor beta chain was obtained from a study of response to subunit inactivated influenza vaccine. TCRdb re-derived calls from the RT-PCR reads in MiXCR, one entry per CDR3 protein. The sample holds 500,000 to 600,000 distinct CDR3 sequences; 15% to 20% are singletons and the top ten take less than 4%. The V gene's germline CDR1 is MDHEN and CDR2 SYDVKM. V lost 8 bases, J lost 4 bases, and 13 bases stayed unmatched. The CDR3 contains 15 residues. This TCR was recovered from a man aged 50 to 75 who received an inactivated influenza vaccine. V is TRBV28 and J is TRBJ2-5; 7 bases line up with TRBD2. Sequencing used CD4+ T cells sorted from PBMCs, obtained roughly 24 months after vaccination. The CDR3: CASSTRSGGGETQYF. The CDR3 DNA is TGTGCCAGCTCTACTCGGTCTGGCGGGGGAGAGACCCAGTACTTC.